This paragraph reports one T cell receptor beta chain. Its antigen is still unknown. A much larger clone lies a single base off, so this may be a read error. Spanning cysteine to phenylalanine, the CDR3 consists of 16 amino acids. Only the CDR3 DNA is retained, 48 bases long and in frame from the first base. CDR1 and CDR2, looked up from the germline V gene, are LGHNA and YNFKEQ. This entry belongs to a study of tumor-infiltrating lymphocytes in primary liver carcinoma (dated by TCRdb to about 2017). Concerning the study at large: Between late 2015 and March 2016, about 5 patients in China with histopathologically diagnosed primary liver carcinoma had their tumors surgically resected. Hepatocellular carcinoma (four) or combined HCC and intrahepatic cholangiocarcinoma (one) was present in the five patients, who were three men and two women aged 30 to 69 years. The five patients had tumors staged T1-T3 N0M0, with maximum diameters ranging from about 4 to 11 cm. Each sample produced roughly 3.65 to 7.13 million productive TCRbeta reads, and read depth showed no significant difference between tissue types. For each liver tumor, the study sampled five regions along with adjacent normal tissue and blood, and applied TCRbeta repertoire sequencing, expression microarrays and whole-exome sequencing. A total of 35 specimens from 5 patients, comprising 25 or so tumor regions, 5 adjacent noncancerous liver tissues and 5 peripheral blood samples, were covered by TCRbeta repertoire sequencing. Technical replicate repertoires showed high reproducibility, with mean shared-clone rates around 0.9 and correlation coefficients above 0.98.

TCRbeta-specific cDNA was reverse-transcribed from 500 to 550 ng total RNA using a constant-region primer and ProtoScript II reverse transcriptase. TCRbeta libraries were built with three nested multiplex PCR rounds, a slightly modified ARM-PCR procedure. The first two PCR rounds used multiplex TRBV1-TRBV30 forward primers with a Cbeta reverse primer, each for roughly 10 cycles. Sample barcodes and Illumina adapters were attached in a final 25-cycle PCR using Deep VentR polymerase. Before sequencing, amplicons of 200-500 bp were gel-purified using a QIAquick gel extraction kit. The TCRbeta amplicons were sequenced with 250-bp paired-end reads on an Illumina HiSeq 2500. As for the original processing: Reads were quality-trimmed with Trimmomatic v0.33, and paired reads were merged with FLASH v1.2.11 to recover full CDR3 sequences. MiGEC v1.2.1b assigned V, D and J germline segments to the rearranged TCRbeta sequences. Clonotype statistics and Shannon-Wiener diversity indices were calculated with VDJtools v1.0.0. Except for diversity analysis, only each sample's 250 most abundant clonotypes were used in subsequent analyses to reduce sampling bias. TCRdb handled the public reads itself, with Q25 trimming in fastp and clone calling in MiXCR, and kept productive beta chains. When rows share a CDR3 protein, they turn into one entry using the most common DNA and genes. The V and J calls here are based on TCRdb, not the publication. This sample comprises about 320,000 distinct CDR3 sequences, about 60% of them detected only once. The top ten clonotypes cover roughly 10% of the sample.

Blood RNA was extracted from unsorted whole blood using TRIzol reagent, and germline DNA was obtained with the DNeasy Blood & Tissue kit. At the time of sampling, the patients were treatment-naive and had chronic HBV infection. Around 4 milliliters of peripheral blood were collected into K2EDTA tubes before surgery. General conclusions and limits of the study: Only five or six patients were included in the study, and the authors note that the findings should be validated in a larger study. A significantly larger repertoire fraction was made up by the top 250 clones in tumors than in blood (p = 0.039). Consistent with antigen-driven expansion, pairs of tumor regions showed higher repertoire overlap (mean roughly 35%) than either tumor-adjacent pairs (around 17%) or tumor-blood pairs (approximately 15%). Only the TCR beta chain was sequenced, which likely underestimates true repertoire diversity because unpaired alpha chains were not captured. Comparison of CD4+ and CD8+ T cell repertoires was precluded by the use of bulk unsorted samples.

The receptor was isolated from a man aged 40-49 years with primary liver carcinoma and hepatitis B virus infection. Sequenced: peripheral blood. The rearrangement combines TRBV4-2 with TRBJ2-5, and 7 junction bases match TRBD1. The CDR3 amino acid sequence is: CASSQGGTASQETHYF. The DNA sequence follows: TGTGCCAGCAGCCAAGGAGGGACAGCCTCCCAAGAGACCCATTACTTC.